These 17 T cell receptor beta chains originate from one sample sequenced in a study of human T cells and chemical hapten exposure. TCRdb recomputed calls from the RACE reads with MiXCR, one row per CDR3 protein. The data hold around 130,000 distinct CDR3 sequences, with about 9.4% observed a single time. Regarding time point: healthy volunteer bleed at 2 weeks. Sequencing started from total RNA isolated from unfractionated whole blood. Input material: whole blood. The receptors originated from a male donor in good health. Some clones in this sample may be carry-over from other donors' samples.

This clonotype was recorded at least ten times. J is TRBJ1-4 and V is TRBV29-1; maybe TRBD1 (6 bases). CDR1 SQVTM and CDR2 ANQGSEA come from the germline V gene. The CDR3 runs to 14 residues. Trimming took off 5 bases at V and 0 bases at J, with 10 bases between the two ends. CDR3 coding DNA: TGCAGCGTTTCGGACAGTGCAACTAATGAAAAACTGTTTTTT. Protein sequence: CSVSDSATNEKLFF.

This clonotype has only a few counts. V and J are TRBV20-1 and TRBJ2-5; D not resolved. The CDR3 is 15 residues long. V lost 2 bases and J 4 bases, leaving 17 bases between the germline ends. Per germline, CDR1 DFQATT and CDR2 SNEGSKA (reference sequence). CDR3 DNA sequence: TGCAGTGCTAGATCTCGGACCTTTAAGGGAGAGACCCAGTACTTC. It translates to CSARSRTFKGETQYF.

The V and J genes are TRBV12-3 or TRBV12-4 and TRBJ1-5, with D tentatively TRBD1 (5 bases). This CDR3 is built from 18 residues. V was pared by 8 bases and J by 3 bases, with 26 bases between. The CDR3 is CASGVGRGARSLNQPQHF. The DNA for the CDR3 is TGTGCCAGCGGGGTAGGGCGAGGGGCGAGATCCCTCAATCAGCCCCAGCATTTT.

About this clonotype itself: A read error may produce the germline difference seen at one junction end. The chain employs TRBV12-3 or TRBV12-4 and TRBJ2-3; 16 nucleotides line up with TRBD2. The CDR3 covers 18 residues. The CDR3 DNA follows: TGTGCCAGCAGTCTGGGACTAGCGGGGGGGCCAGGTAGAGATACGCAGAATTTT. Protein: CASSLGLAGGPGRDTQNF.

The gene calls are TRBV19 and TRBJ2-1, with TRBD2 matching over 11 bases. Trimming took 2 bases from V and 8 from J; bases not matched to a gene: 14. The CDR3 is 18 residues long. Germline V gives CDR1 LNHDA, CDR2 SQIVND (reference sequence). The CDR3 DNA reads TGTGCCAGTAGTATATCGGAAAGCCTAAAGGGACTAGCGGATGAGCAGTTCTTC. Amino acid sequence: CASSISESLKGLADEQFF.

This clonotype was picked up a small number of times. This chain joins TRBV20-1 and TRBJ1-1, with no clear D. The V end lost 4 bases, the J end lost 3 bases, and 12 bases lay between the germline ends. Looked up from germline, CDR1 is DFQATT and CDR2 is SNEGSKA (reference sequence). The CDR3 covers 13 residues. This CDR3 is CSATDPKDTEAFF. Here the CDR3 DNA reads TGCAGTGCTACCGACCCGAAGGACACTGAAGCTTTCTTT.

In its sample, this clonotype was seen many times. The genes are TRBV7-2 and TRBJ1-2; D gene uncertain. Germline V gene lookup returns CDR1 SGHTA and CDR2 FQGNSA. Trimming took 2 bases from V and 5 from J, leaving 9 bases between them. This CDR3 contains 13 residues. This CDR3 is CASSLSGGYGYTF. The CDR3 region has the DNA TGTGCCAGCAGCTTATCAGGAGGGTATGGCTACACCTTC. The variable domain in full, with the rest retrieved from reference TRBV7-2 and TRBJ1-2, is GAGVSQSPSNKVTEKGKDVELRCDPISGHTALYWYRQSLGQGLEFLIYFQGNSAPDKSGLPSDRFSAERTGGSVSTLTIQRTQQEDSAVYLCASSLSGGYGYTFGSGTRLTVV.

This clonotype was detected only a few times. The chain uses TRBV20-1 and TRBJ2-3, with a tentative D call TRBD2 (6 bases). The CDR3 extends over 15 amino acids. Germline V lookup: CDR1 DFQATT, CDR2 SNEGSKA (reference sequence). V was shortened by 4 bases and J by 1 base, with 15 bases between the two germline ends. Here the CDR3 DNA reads TGCAGTGCTAAGGAGGCTGGAGGGGGCACAGATACGCAGTATTTT. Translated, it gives CSAKEAGGGTDTQYF.

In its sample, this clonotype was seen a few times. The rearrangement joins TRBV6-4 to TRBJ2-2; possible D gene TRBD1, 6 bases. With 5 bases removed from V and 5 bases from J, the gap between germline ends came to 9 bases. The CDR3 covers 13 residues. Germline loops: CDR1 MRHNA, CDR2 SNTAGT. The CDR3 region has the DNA TGTGCCAGCAGTTACAGGGAAACCGGGGAGCTGTTTTTT. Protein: CASSYRETGELFF.

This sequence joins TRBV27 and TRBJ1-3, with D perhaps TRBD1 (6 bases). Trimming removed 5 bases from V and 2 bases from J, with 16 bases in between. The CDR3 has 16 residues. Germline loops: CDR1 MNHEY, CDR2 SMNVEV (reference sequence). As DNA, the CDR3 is TGTGCCAGCAGTCGTATAGGACAGTTCCCTGGAAACACCATATATTTT. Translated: CASSRIGQFPGNTIYF.

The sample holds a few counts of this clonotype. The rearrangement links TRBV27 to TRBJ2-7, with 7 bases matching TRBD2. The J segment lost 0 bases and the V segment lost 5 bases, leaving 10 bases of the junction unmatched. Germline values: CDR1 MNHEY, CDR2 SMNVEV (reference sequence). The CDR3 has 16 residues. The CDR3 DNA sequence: TGTGCCAGCAGTCCATCGTTAGCGGGCCTCTCCTACGAGCAGTACTTC. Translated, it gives CASSPSLAGLSYEQYF.

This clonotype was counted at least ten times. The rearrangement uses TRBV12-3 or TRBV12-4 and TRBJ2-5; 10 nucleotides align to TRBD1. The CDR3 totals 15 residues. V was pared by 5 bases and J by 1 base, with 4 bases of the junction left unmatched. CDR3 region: CASSRQGAIQETQYF. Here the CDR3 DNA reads TGTGCCAGCAGTAGACAGGGGGCGATCCAAGAGACCCAGTACTTC.

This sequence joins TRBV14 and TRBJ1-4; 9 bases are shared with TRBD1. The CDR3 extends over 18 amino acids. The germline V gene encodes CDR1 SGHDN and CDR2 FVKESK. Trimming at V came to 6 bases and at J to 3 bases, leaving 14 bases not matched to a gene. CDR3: CASRRNLQGARANEKLFF. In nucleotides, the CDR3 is TGTGCCAGCAGACGAAACTTACAGGGGGCGCGGGCTAATGAAAAACTGTTTTTT.

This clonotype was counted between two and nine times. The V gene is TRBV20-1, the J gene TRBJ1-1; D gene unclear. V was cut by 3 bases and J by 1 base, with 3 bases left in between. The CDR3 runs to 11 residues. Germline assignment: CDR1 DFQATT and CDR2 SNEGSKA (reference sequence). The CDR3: CSASQNTEAFF. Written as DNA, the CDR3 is TGCAGTGCTAGCCAGAACACTGAAGCTTTCTTT.

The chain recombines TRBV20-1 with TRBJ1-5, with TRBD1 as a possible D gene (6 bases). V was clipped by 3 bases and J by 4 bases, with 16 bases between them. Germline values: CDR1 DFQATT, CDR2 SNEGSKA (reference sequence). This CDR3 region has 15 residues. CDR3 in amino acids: CSASVLQGGNQPQHF. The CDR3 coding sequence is TGCAGTGCTAGCGTACTACAGGGAGGTAATCAGCCCCAGCATTTT.

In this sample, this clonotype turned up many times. The CDR3 region has the DNA TGTGCCAGCAGCTTAGGGTGGACCGGGGAGCTGTTTTTT. It yields the protein CASSLGWTGELFF. The chain is built from TRBV7-2 and TRBJ2-2; unclear D gene. CDR1 and CDR2 from the germline V gene are SGHTA and FQGNSA. The CDR3 sequence is 13 residues long. V was cut by 1 base and J by 5 bases, with 5 bases left in between.

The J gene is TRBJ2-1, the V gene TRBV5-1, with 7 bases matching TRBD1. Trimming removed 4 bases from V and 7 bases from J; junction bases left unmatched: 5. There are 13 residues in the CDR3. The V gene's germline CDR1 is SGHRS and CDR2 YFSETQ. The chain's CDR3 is CASSQQTGNEQFF. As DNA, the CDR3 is TGCGCCAGCAGCCAACAGACAGGGAATGAGCAGTTCTTC.